A single sample gave rise to the 23 T cell receptor beta chains below, sequenced in a study of CD8+ T cells in alopecia areata. Extraction and reverse transcription of RNA yielded cDNA as the sequencing template. Profiling relied on immunoSEQ multiplex PCR, and the TCRdb table lists in-frame clones only, not all of them. The sample lists approximately 170,000 clones; roughly three fifths were seen once. The treatment: oral pan-JAK inhibitor, 5-10 mg twice daily. The sequencing used CD4+ T cells sorted from blood, collected at week 4, from a patient treated with tofacitinib. The receptors were sampled from a human donor with alopecia areata.

In its sample, this clone was seen once. The chain joins TRBV2 to TRBJ1-2; 9 bases line up with TRBD1. V shed 6 bases and J 3 bases; nucleotides not matched to a gene: 8. The V gene's germline CDR1 is SNHLY and CDR2 FYNNEI. The CDR3 consists of 15 residues. The CDR3 region is CASRYGTGNDYGYTF. In DNA form, the CDR3 reads TGTGCCAGCAGATACGGGACAGGGAACGACTATGGCTACACCTTC.

This clone came up once. The CDR3 here is CASSLSGYSNQPQHF. DNA of the CDR3: TGTGCCAGCAGCTTATCAGGGTATTCCAATCAGCCCCAGCATTTT. The V and J genes are TRBV5-6 and TRBJ1-5; D possibly corresponds to TRBD1 (5 bases). This CDR3 has 15 residues. V dropped 2 bases and J dropped 3 bases, with 12 bases sitting between them. CDR1 is SGHDT, CDR2 YYEEEE, per germline.

This chain links TRBV5-5 with TRBJ1-5; D gene ambiguous. The CDR3 consists of 13 residues. Germline V gene data show CDR1 as SGHKS and CDR2 as YYEKEE (reference sequence). The V end lost 0 bases, the J end lost 11 bases, and 12 bases lay between the germline ends. CDR3 nucleotides: TGTGCCAGCAGCTTGGCCTCAGATGGGGCCCAGCATTTT. This translates into CASSLASDGAQHF.

This clone was found a few times. CDR3 nucleotides: TGTGCCTGGACCCCGGGGCTCAACGGGGAGCTGTTTTTT. This codes for CAWTPGLNGELFF. V and J are TRBV30 and TRBJ2-2; D may match TRBD1 or TRBD2 (5 bases each). Trimming cost V 4 bases and J 7 bases, with 13 bases left between them. CDR3 length equals 13 residues. Germline V CDR1 and CDR2: GTSNPN, SVGIG (reference sequence).

The chain recombines TRBV4-3 with TRBJ2-5; 10 bases are a match to TRBD2. Per germline, CDR1 LGHNA and CDR2 YSLEER. The CDR3 extends over 16 amino acids. V shed 1 base and J 4 bases; nucleotides not matched to a gene: 6. The CDR3 nucleotides read TGCGCCAGCAGCCAAGGTAGCGGGAGGTTTCCAGAGACCCAGTACTTC. As protein: CASSQGSGRFPETQYF.

A word on this clone: At one end the junction does not follow the germline gene, possibly because of a read error. The chain recombines TRBV7-7 with TRBJ2-3; D possibly corresponds to TRBD2 (5 bases). This CDR3 spans 14 amino acids. CDR1 and CDR2 from the germline V gene are SSHAT and FNYEAQ (reference sequence). The CDR3 region is CASSLSEGVNTQYF. In DNA, the CDR3 is TGTGCTAGCAGCTTAAGTGAGGGTGTTAATACGCAGTATTTT.

The chain is built from TRBV29-1 and TRBJ2-7; TRBD1 matches 10 bases. Germline CDR1 is SQVTM and CDR2 is ANQGSEA. This CDR3 spans 16 amino acids. Trimming at V came to 6 bases and at J to 2 bases, leaving 13 bases not matched to a gene. CDR3 region: CSVEGDRGGRAYEQYF. The CDR3 region has the DNA TGCAGCGTCGAGGGGGACAGGGGTGGTAGAGCCTACGAGCAGTACTTC.

The rearrangement uses TRBV2 and TRBJ2-1; possible D gene TRBD1, 5 bases. The V and J ends lost 6 bases and 0 bases respectively, with 9 bases between them. The CDR3 extends over 14 amino acids. The germline CDR1 and CDR2 sequences are SNHLY and FYNNEI. The CDR3 nucleotides read TGTGCCAGCAGACAGGAGAGCTCCTACAATGAGCAGTTCTTC. Translation gives CASRQESSYNEQFF. Full variable domain (outside the CDR3, taken from reference TRBV2 and TRBJ2-1): EPEVTQTPSHQVTQMGQEVILRCVPISNHLYFYWYRQILGQKVEFLVSFYNNEISEKSEIFDDQFSVERPDGSNFTLKIRSTKLEDSAMYFCASRQESSYNEQFFGPGTRLTVL.

CDR3 protein: CASSGQQGGIREKLFF. Here the CDR3 DNA reads TGTGCCAGCAGCGGACAACAGGGGGGGATAAGGGAAAAACTGTTTTTT. The chain links TRBV9 to TRBJ1-4; 8 bases fit TRBD1. Germline trimming cut 3 bases from V and 8 bases from J; bases unmatched to any gene: 12. CDR3 length: 16 amino acids. Germline V CDR1 and CDR2: SGDLS, YYNGEE.

DNA for the CDR3: TGTGCCAGCAGCCGCTCGGGACGGAGCTCCTACGAGCAGTACTTC. It translates to CASSRSGRSSYEQYF. The rearrangement joins TRBV11-1 to TRBJ2-7; D tentatively reads TRBD1 or TRBD2 (5 bases each). V lost 5 bases and J 0 bases, leaving 14 bases between the germline ends. The CDR3 runs to 15 residues. Germline CDR1 and CDR2: SGHAT and FQDESV (reference sequence).

The rearrangement links TRBV7-6 to TRBJ2-7; the match to TRBD2 covers 12 bases. J lost 3 bases, V lost 4 bases, and 1 base had no gene match. The CDR3 sequence is 14 residues long. The germline V gene has CDR1 SGHVS and CDR2 FNYEAQ. CDR3 region: CASSSGLAGYEQYF. Written as DNA, the CDR3 is TGTGCCAGCAGCTCGGGACTAGCGGGCTACGAGCAGTACTTC.

The chain joins TRBV14 to TRBJ2-4; a possible D gene is TRBD1 (5 bases). V lost 1 base and J 6 bases, leaving 13 bases between the germline ends. Germline assignment: CDR1 SGHDN and CDR2 FVKESK. This CDR3 contains 15 residues. The CDR3: CASSQVVGAGNIQYF. CDR3 nucleotides: TGTGCCAGCAGCCAAGTCGTAGGGGCAGGAAACATTCAGTACTTC.

The chain couples TRBV6-1 to TRBJ2-1; a possible D gene is TRBD1 (7 bases). This CDR3 has 12 residues. The germline V and J ends were trimmed by 8 bases and 12 bases, with 17 bases remaining between them. Germline V lookup: CDR1 MNHNS, CDR2 SASEGT. CDR3 sequence: CASGLPPGGQFF. The CDR3 nucleotides read TGTGCCAGCGGACTACCTCCAGGGGGGCAGTTCTTC.

The V gene is TRBV10-3, the J gene TRBJ1-2; 7 bases align to TRBD1. Germline V gene lookup returns CDR1 ENHRY and CDR2 SYGVKD. The CDR3 contains 15 residues. Germline trimming cut 6 bases from V and 3 bases from J; bases unmatched to any gene: 10. For the CDR3, the DNA is TGTGCCATCAGGAGAACTACTACAGGGGACTATGGCTACACCTTC. Its protein is CAIRRTTTGDYGYTF.

The sample holds a few counts of this clone. V gene TRBV29-1 combines with J gene TRBJ1-1, with D perhaps TRBD1 (5 bases). The germline V gene encodes CDR1 SQVTM and CDR2 ANQGSEA. This CDR3 region has 11 residues. The V end lost 7 bases, the J end lost 6 bases, and 12 bases lay between the germline ends. The CDR3 protein is CSAQGAAEAFF. The CDR3 bases are TGCAGCGCTCAAGGGGCCGCTGAAGCTTTCTTT.

This clone was counted a few times. The chain employs TRBV7-2 and TRBJ2-7, with unresolved D. Trimming took off 6 bases at V and 3 bases at J, with 12 bases between the two ends. From germline, CDR1 is SGHTA and CDR2 FQGNSA. CDR3 length equals 13 residues. CDR3 coding DNA: TGTGCCAGCAGTCCGACCTGGGGCTACGAGCAGTACTTC. Amino acids: CASSPTWGYEQYF.

This chain connects TRBV4-2 to TRBJ1-5; weak D call: TRBD1 (6 bases). Trimming cost V 1 base and J 3 bases, with 10 bases left between them. The CDR3 has 15 residues. Germline values: CDR1 LGHNA, CDR2 YNFKEQ. Here the CDR3 DNA reads TGTGCCAGCAGCCAAGGGGGGGACACCAATCAGCCCCAGCATTTT. Translation gives CASSQGGDTNQPQHF.

The gene calls are TRBV5-1 and TRBJ1-5, with a tentative D call TRBD1 (5 bases). V lost 3 bases and J lost 6, with 10 bases in between. In germline, CDR1 is SGHRS, CDR2 YFSETQ. The CDR3 length is 13 residues. The CDR3 nucleotides are TGCGCCAGCAGCTCGAGGGGCGGTCAGCCCCAGCATTTT. As protein: CASSSRGGQPQHF. Using reference TRBV5-1 and TRBJ1-5 for the parts outside the CDR3, the full variable domain is KAGVTQTPRYLIKTRGQQVTLSCSPISGHRSVSWYQQTPGQGLQFLFEYFSETQRNKGNFPGRFSGRQFSNSRSEMNVSTLELGDSALYLCASSSRGGQPQHFGDGTRLSIL.

The chain has TRBV25-1 and TRBJ2-1; TRBD2 agrees at 8 bases. Germline V lookup: CDR1 MGHDK, CDR2 SYGVNS. This CDR3 is 15 amino acids long. V lost 11 bases, J lost 4 bases, and 13 bases stayed unmatched. The CDR3 protein is CASQRETIGYNEQFF. The DNA of the CDR3 is TGTGCCTCCCAGCGGGAGACAATAGGGTACAATGAGCAGTTCTTC.

This sequence joins TRBV29-1 and TRBJ1-2; D unclear. This CDR3 region has 11 residues. Germline CDR1 reads SQVTM; CDR2 reads ANQGSEA. Trimming removed 8 bases at V and 4 bases at J, with 11 bases between. The chain's CDR3 is CSLDKVYGYTF. The CDR3 DNA sequence: TGCAGCCTCGACAAGGTCTATGGCTACACCTTC.

A few counts support this clone. This rearrangement joins TRBV30 to TRBJ1-2; D perhaps matches TRBD1 (6 bases). CDR3 length: 14 amino acids. CDR1 and CDR2 from the germline V gene are GTSNPN and SVGIG (reference sequence). The V and J ends lost 4 bases and 7 bases respectively, with 19 bases between them. The CDR3 sequence: CAWMRGSRSGGYTF. CDR3 nucleotides: TGTGCCTGGATGAGGGGGTCCAGGTCCGGTGGCTACACCTTC.

The V and J genes are TRBV7-2 and TRBJ1-5, with D tentatively TRBD1 (5 bases). The CDR3 sequence is 15 residues long. Germline assignment: CDR1 SGHTA and CDR2 FQGNSA. V was shortened by 0 bases and J by 5 bases, with 11 bases between the two germline ends. In DNA, the CDR3 is TGTGCCAGCAGCTTAGCGGGGGGGTTTCATCAGCCCCAGCATTTT. Residues: CASSLAGGFHQPQHF. Together with reference TRBV7-2 and TRBJ1-5, the CDR3 gives the full variable domain: GAGVSQSPSNKVTEKGKDVELRCDPISGHTALYWYRQSLGQGLEFLIYFQGNSAPDKSGLPSDRFSAERTGGSVSTLTIQRTQQEDSAVYLCASSLAGGFHQPQHFGDGTRLSIL.

The chain joins TRBV23-1 to TRBJ2-2; D gene unclear. TRBV23-1 is an open reading frame whose function is uncertain. V gave up 4 bases and J gave up 3 bases, with 12 bases separating them. The CDR3 covers 15 residues. CDR3: CASSLDGSYTGELFF. The CDR3 DNA follows: TGCGCCAGCAGTCTAGACGGTTCTTACACCGGGGAGCTGTTTTTT.